These 8 T cell receptor beta chains came from one sample sequenced in a study of chemoradiotherapy in HPV16-positive cancers. Sequencing was performed with immunoSEQ multiplex PCR; in TCRdb, only in-frame clones are kept and a portion is missing. The repertoire holds approximately 9,800 clones, with 91% as singletons. Here the sequenced sample was blood, taken from a patient who underwent chemoradiotherapy. All receptors derive from a human donor with HPV-associated anogenital cancer.

V usage is TRBV10-2 and J usage is TRBJ2-7; the match to TRBD2 covers 9 bases. In germline, CDR1 is WSHSY, CDR2 SAAADI. The junction had 16 bases not matched to a gene; V was cut back by 6 bases and J by 4 bases. CDR3 length: 17 residues. The CDR3 loop reads CASRPFPGGGAGYEQYF. The CDR3 DNA is TGCGCCAGCAGGCCCTTTCCTGGCGGGGGGGCCGGGTACGAGCAGTACTTC.

This clone was counted between two and nine times. The chain has TRBV18 and TRBJ1-2; 9 nucleotides agree with TRBD1. With V trimmed by 3 bases and J by 7 bases, 0 bases remained unmatched. CDR1 KGHSH and CDR2 LQKENI come from the germline V gene. The CDR3 has 12 amino acids. CDR3 DNA: TGTGCCAGCTCACCGGACAGGGGTGGCTACACCTTC. It encodes CASSPDRGGYTF.

The V and J genes are TRBV27 and TRBJ1-2; D may be TRBD1 (6 bases). The CDR3 spans 13 residues. V was clipped by 5 bases and J by 2 bases, with 9 bases between them. Germline CDR1 and CDR2: MNHEY and SMNVEV (reference sequence). CDR3 in amino acids: CASSPDRNYGYTF. Here the CDR3 DNA reads TGTGCCAGCAGTCCCGACAGGAACTATGGCTACACCTTC.

This clone came up once. The J gene is TRBJ2-7, the V gene TRBV5-1, with D perhaps matching TRBD1 (5 bases). Germline loops: CDR1 SGHRS, CDR2 YFSETQ. Trimming removed 0 bases from V and 0 bases from J, with 7 bases in between. This CDR3 has 14 amino acids. The CDR3 loop reads CASSLVTDSYEQYF. CDR3 nucleotides: TGCGCCAGCAGCTTGGTGACAGACTCCTACGAGCAGTACTTC. The full variable domain, rest sourced from reference TRBV5-1 and TRBJ2-7, is KAGVTQTPRYLIKTRGQQVTLSCSPISGHRSVSWYQQTPGQGLQFLFEYFSETQRNKGNFPGRFSGRQFSNSRSEMNVSTLELGDSALYLCASSLVTDSYEQYFGPGTRLTVT.

The chain recombines TRBV6-5 with TRBJ2-7; 7 bases line up with TRBD2. Germline assignment: CDR1 MNHEY and CDR2 SVGAGI. The CDR3 is 15 residues long. V dropped 6 bases and J dropped 3; count of bases not matched to a gene: 11. In DNA, the CDR3 is TGTGCCAGCAGCCCGGGGGGAGCTCACCTCTACGAGCAGTACGTC. Translating it yields CASSPGGAHLYEQYV.

The J gene is TRBJ2-5, the V gene TRBV7-2; 13 bases map to TRBD2. Germline V lookup: CDR1 SGHTA, CDR2 FQGNSA. CDR3 length: 15 residues. J gave up 4 bases and V 3 bases, and 2 bases lay outside the gene matches. The CDR3 spells CASSFTSGGAETQYF. CDR3 nucleotide sequence: TGTGCCAGCAGCTTTACTAGCGGGGGGGCAGAGACCCAGTACTTC.

The chain recombines TRBV14 with TRBJ2-1; perhaps TRBD1 as D (6 bases). CDR1 SGHDN and CDR2 FVKESK come from the germline V gene. The CDR3 totals 13 residues. Trimming shortened V by 4 bases and J by 7 bases, and 11 bases separated the two germline ends. CDR3 loop: CASSLDRRNEQFF. The CDR3 bases are TGTGCCAGCAGCCTAGACAGGAGGAATGAGCAGTTCTTC.

This clone appeared a single time. The chain has TRBV30 and TRBJ2-6; D is perhaps TRBD1 or TRBD2 (5 bases each). Germline V lookup: CDR1 GTSNPN, CDR2 SVGIG (reference sequence). The CDR3 runs 13 residues. V shed 5 bases and J shed 4 bases, with 9 bases lying between them. CDR3 protein: CAWGTSGANVLTF. The CDR3 nucleotides are TGTGCCTGGGGGACGTCGGGGGCCAACGTCCTGACTTTC.